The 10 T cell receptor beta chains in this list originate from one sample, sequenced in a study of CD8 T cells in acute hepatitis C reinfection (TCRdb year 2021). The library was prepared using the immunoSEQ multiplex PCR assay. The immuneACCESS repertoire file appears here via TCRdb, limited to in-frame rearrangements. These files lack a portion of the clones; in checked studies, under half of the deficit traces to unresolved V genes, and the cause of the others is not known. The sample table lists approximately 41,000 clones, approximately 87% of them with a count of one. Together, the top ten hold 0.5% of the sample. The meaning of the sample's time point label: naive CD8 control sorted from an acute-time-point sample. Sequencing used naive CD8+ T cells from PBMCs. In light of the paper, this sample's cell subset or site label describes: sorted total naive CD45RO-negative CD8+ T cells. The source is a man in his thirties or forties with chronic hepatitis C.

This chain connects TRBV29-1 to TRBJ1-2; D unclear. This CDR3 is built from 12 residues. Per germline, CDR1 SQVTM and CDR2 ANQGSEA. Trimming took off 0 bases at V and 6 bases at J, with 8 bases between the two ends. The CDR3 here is CSVEDLLNGYTF. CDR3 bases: TGCAGCGTTGAAGATTTGCTCAATGGCTACACCTTC.

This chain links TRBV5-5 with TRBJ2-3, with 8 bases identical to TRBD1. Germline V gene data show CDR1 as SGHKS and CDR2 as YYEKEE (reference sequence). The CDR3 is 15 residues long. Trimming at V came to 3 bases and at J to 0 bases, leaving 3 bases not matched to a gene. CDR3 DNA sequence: TGTGCCAGCAGCTGGGGACAGGTCAGCACAGATACGCAGTATTTT. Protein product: CASSWGQVSTDTQYF.

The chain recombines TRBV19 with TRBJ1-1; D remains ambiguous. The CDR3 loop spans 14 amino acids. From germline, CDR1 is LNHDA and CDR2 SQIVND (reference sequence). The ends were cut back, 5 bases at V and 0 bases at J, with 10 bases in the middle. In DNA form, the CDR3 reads TGTGCCAGTAGTTCTGGTACTCTGAACACTGAAGCTTTCTTT. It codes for CASSSGTLNTEAFF.

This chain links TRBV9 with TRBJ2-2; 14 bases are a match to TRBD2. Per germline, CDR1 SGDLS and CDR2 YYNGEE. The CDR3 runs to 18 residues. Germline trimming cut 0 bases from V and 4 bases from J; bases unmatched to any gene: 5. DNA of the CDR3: TGTGCCAGCAGCGTAGGACTAGCGGGGGGGCTGGGCACCGGGGAGCTGTTTTTT. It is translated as CASSVGLAGGLGTGELFF. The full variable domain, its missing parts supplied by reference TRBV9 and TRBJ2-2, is DSGVTQTPKHLITATGQRVTLRCSPRSGDLSVYWYQQSLDQGLQFLIQYYNGEERAKGNILERFSAQQFPDLHSELNLSSLELGDSALYFCASSVGLAGGLGTGELFFGEGSRLTVL.

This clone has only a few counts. CDR3 sequence: CASSFLEQYF. The CDR3, as DNA: TGTGCCAGCAGCTTCCTCGAGCAGTACTTC. This chain uses TRBV5-8 with TRBJ2-7; D gene ambiguous. Germline CDR1 and CDR2: SGHTS and YDEGEE. Trimming stripped 2 bases from V and 6 bases from J, with 3 bases between. CDR3 length equals 10 residues.

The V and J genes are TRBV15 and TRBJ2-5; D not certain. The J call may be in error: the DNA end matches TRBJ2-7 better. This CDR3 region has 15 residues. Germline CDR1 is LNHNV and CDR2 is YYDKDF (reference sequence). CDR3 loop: CATSRDHSVSYEQYF. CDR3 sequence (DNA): TGTGCCACCAGCAGAGATCACTCAGTCTCCTACGAGCAGTACTTC.

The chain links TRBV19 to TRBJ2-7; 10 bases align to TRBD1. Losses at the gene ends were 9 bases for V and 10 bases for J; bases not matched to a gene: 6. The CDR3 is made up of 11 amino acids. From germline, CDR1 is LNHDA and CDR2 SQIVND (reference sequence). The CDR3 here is CASGTGDLQYF. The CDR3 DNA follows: TGTGCCAGCGGGACAGGGGACCTCCAGTACTTC.

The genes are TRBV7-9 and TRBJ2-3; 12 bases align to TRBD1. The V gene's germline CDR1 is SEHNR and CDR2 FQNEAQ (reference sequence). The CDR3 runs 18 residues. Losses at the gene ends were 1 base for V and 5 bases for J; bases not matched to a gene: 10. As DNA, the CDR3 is TGTGCCAGCAGCTTAGTAGCCGCCGGGACAGGGGGCAAAGATACGCAGTATTTT. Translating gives CASSLVAAGTGGKDTQYF. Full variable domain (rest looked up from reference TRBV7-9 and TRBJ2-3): DTGVSQNPRHKITKRGQNVTFRCDPISEHNRLYWYRQTLGQGPEFLTYFQNEAQLEKSRLLSDRFSAERPKGSFSTLEIQRTEQGDSAMYLCASSLVAAGTGGKDTQYFGPGTRLTVL.

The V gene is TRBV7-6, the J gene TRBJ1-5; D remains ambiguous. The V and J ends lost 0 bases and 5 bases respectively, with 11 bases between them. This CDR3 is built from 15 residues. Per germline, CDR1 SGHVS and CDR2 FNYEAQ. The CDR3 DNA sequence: TGTGCCAGCAGCTTAGCGTCGGACGGTTATCAGCCCCAGCATTTT. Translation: CASSLASDGYQPQHF. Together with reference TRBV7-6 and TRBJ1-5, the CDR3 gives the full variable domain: GAGVSQSPRYKVTKRGQDVALRCDPISGHVSLYWYRQALGQGPEFLTYFNYEAQQDKSGLPNDRFSAERPEGSISTLTIQRTEQRDSAMYRCASSLASDGYQPQHFGDGTRLSIL.

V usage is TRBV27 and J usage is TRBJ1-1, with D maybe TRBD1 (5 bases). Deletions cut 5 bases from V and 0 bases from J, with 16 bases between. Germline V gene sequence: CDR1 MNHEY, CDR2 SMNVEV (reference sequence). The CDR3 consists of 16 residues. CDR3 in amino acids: CASSPSGGEMNTEAFF. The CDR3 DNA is TGTGCCAGCAGTCCCTCTGGGGGAGAGATGAACACTGAAGCTTTCTTT.